This TCR beta chain stems from a study of long-term antiretroviral therapy in people with HIV. The study's findings and limits: Researchers lacked any data on ART adherence, viral resistance or therapy changes. Patients on ART gained diversity, which nonetheless stayed below transplant donor controls. Sampling of blood ran from the mid-2000s to the late 2010s, and older ART regimens were possibly in use.

CDR3 length: 14 residues. Germline assignment: CDR1 LNHDA and CDR2 SQIVND (reference sequence). Trimming took 6 bases from V and 2 from J, leaving 10 bases between them. Investigators performed immunoSEQ version v3.0 at survey level. Clones were sequenced by immunoSEQ multiplex PCR, and TCRdb holds only the in-frame ones, with some missing. The repertoire holds 7,500 to 8,500 clones, with 65% to 85% as singletons. A note on this clone: What it binds is not known.

This receptor was taken from a man aged 35-49 years with HIV. The genes are TRBV19 and TRBJ1-4; D unclear. The sample here was unsorted PBMCs, taken nearly 2.7 years before starting antiretroviral therapy. The CDR3 nucleotides are TGTGCCAGTAGACCCACTGTGACTAATGAAAAACTGTTTTTT. Protein: CASRPTVTNEKLFF.